The T cell receptor beta chain under discussion was sequenced for a study of shared clonotypes between healthy human individuals. CDR1 LNHNV and CDR2 YYDKDF come from the germline V gene (reference sequence). The V end lost 1 base, the J end lost 0 bases, and 19 bases lay between the germline ends. The CDR3 has 18 amino acids. Clones were sequenced by immunoSEQ multiplex PCR, and TCRdb holds only the in-frame ones, with some missing. The sample carries more than 2,000,000 clones, roughly nine tenths recorded once. The origin of this receptor is a man aged 18 to 30 in good health. Sequencing was carried out using naive CD4+ T cells sorted from blood. Noted subset: CD45RA+ positively selected. The chain has TRBV15 and TRBJ2-7, with D possibly matching TRBD1 (6 bases). The CDR3 region has the DNA TGTGCCACCAGCAGAGCAGGGCTCGGGACACTGGTCTCCTACGAGCAGTACTTC. It specifies CATSRAGLGTLVSYEQYF. The full variable domain, its missing parts supplied by reference TRBV15 and TRBJ2-7, is DAMVIQNPRYQVTQFGKPVTLSCSQTLNHNVMYWYQQKSSQAPKLLFHYYDKDFNNEADTPDNFQSRRPNTSFCFLDIRSPGLGDTAMYLCATSRAGLGTLVSYEQYFGPGTRLTVT.